This passage covers 20 T cell receptor beta chains from one sample sequenced in a study of cytomegalovirus exposure and HLA in healthy donors. The PCR was carried out with 60 Vbeta primers and 13 Jbeta primers. Sequenced by immunoSEQ multiplex PCR; TCRdb stores in-frame clones only, minus some. The sample contains around 95,000 clones, around 83% of which appear only once. The sequencing input was PBMCs. These receptors were obtained from a female donor in good health and CMV-seropositive.

The DNA for the CDR3 is TGTGCCAGCAGCTTTATGGCGGGGGGTGGCCAAGAGACCCAGTACTTC. It codes for CASSFMAGGGQETQYF. The chain employs TRBV7-9 and TRBJ2-5; 8 bases are shared with TRBD2. This CDR3 comprises 16 residues. The trim removed 3 bases at V and 1 base at J, leaving 7 bases unmatched. Looked up from germline, CDR1 is SEHNR and CDR2 is FQNEAQ (reference sequence).

The chain combines TRBV11-2 with TRBJ2-2; D uncertain. CDR3 length equals 14 residues. V was shortened by 4 bases and J by 4 bases, with 10 bases between the two germline ends. CDR1 and CDR2 from the germline V gene are SGHAT and FQNNGV. The CDR3 reads CASSSLRGTGELFF. The CDR3 nucleotides are TGTGCCAGCAGCTCGCTTCGAGGCACCGGGGAGCTGTTTTTT.

The chain has TRBV14 and TRBJ1-1; 7 bases are a match to TRBD1. V shed 9 bases and J 0 bases; nucleotides not matched to a gene: 4. Looked up from germline, CDR1 is SGHDN and CDR2 is FVKESK. The CDR3 extends over 13 amino acids. CDR3 loop: CASKGQMNTEAFF. The CDR3 DNA follows: TGTGCCAGTAAGGGACAGATGAACACTGAAGCTTTCTTT.

This rearrangement joins TRBV14 to TRBJ2-2, with a possible D match to TRBD1 (5 bases). V was trimmed by 1 base and J by 5 bases, leaving 8 bases between them. CDR1 and CDR2 (germline): SGHDN, FVKESK. The CDR3 is 14 residues long. The DNA for the CDR3 is TGTGCCAGCAGCCAAGTCTCAGGGACCGGGGAGCTGTTTTTT. Translated: CASSQVSGTGELFF. The whole variable domain, filled in from reference TRBV14 and TRBJ2-2, reads EAGVTQFPSHSVIEKGQTVTLRCDPISGHDNLYWYRRVMGKEIKFLLHFVKESKQDESGMPNNRFLAERTGGTYSTLKVQPAELEDSGVYFCASSQVSGTGELFFGEGSRLTVL.

Turning to this clone: One end of the junction is discordant with germline, which a read error may explain. This chain uses TRBV5-1 with TRBJ1-4, with D tentatively TRBD1 (5 bases). The CDR3 loop spans 16 amino acids. Germline CDR1 is SGHRS and CDR2 is YFSETQ. The CDR3 protein is CASSLGVGATNEKLFF. Written as DNA, the CDR3 is TGCGCCAGCAGTTTGGGGGTCGGGGCAACTAATGAAAAACTGTTTTTT.

The DNA of the CDR3 is TGTGCCAGCAGTTCCGTAGCGGGGGAAGAGACCCAGTACTTC. Translating gives CASSSVAGEETQYF. J is TRBJ2-5 and V is TRBV6-5; 9 bases align to TRBD2. The CDR3 extends over 14 amino acids. The germline V gene encodes CDR1 MNHEY and CDR2 SVGAGI. J lost 3 bases, V lost 4 bases, and 3 bases had no gene match.

The chain couples TRBV30 to TRBJ1-1; 8 bases agree with TRBD1. Germline loops: CDR1 GTSNPN, CDR2 SVGIG (reference sequence). CDR3 length: 13 amino acids. The junction had 9 bases not matched to a gene; V was cut back by 5 bases and J by 7 bases. The CDR3 DNA sequence: TGTGCCTGGGCTCCCGGGACAGGTCTTGAAGCTTTCTTT. Its protein product is CAWAPGTGLEAFF. The full variable domain, in which reference TRBV30 and TRBJ1-1 provide the parts outside the CDR3, is SQTIHQWPATLVQPVGSPLSLECTVEGTSNPNLYWYRQAAGRGLQLLFYSVGIGQISSEVPQNLSASRPQDRQFILSSKKLLLSDSGFYLCAWAPGTGLEAFFGQGTRLTVV.

This clone was observed once. The chain links TRBV28 to TRBJ2-1, with TRBD2 matching over 8 bases. Germline V gene sequence: CDR1 MDHEN, CDR2 SYDVKM. V shed 4 bases and J 0 bases; nucleotides not matched to a gene: 5. There are 16 residues in the CDR3. The CDR3 spells CASSWGGGSSYNEQFF. The DNA of the CDR3 is TGTGCCAGCAGTTGGGGCGGGGGGAGCTCCTACAATGAGCAGTTCTTC.

The chain carries TRBV5-1 and TRBJ2-3; TRBD2 aligns across 9 bases. Germline lookup yields CDR1 SGHRS and CDR2 YFSETQ. J gave up 6 bases and V 3 bases, and 8 bases lay outside the gene matches. The CDR3 is 15 residues long. This chain's CDR3 is CASSSNIAGGDTQYF. Here the CDR3 DNA reads TGCGCCAGCAGCTCGAATATTGCGGGAGGGGATACGCAGTATTTT.

The chain uses TRBV29-1 and TRBJ2-1; TRBD1 aligns across 11 bases. From germline, CDR1 is SQVTM and CDR2 ANQGSEA. The CDR3 spans 13 residues. Trimming at V came to 3 bases and at J to 8 bases, leaving 3 bases not matched to a gene. The CDR3 region has the DNA TGCAGCGTTGATAGGACAGGGGGCCATGAGCAGTTCTTC. This codes for CSVDRTGGHEQFF.

This clone was detected only a few times. The CDR3 loop is CASRPQGGNYGYTF. The CDR3, as DNA: TGTGCCAGCAGACCACAGGGGGGTAACTATGGCTACACCTTC. The rearrangement joins TRBV6-5 to TRBJ1-2, with TRBD1 matching 8 bases. Trimming cost V 6 bases and J 1 base; bases outside gene matches: 4. Germline V gene data show CDR1 as MNHEY and CDR2 as SVGAGI. The CDR3 is made up of 14 amino acids.

V usage is TRBV28 and J usage is TRBJ2-1, with 7 bases identical to TRBD2. Trimming took 4 bases from V and 4 from J; bases not matched to a gene: 7. Per the germline V gene, CDR1 is MDHEN and CDR2 is SYDVKM. This CDR3 is 15 amino acids long. CDR3 in amino acids: CASSSPASGYNEQFF. The CDR3 DNA reads TGTGCCAGCAGTTCCCCCGCTAGCGGTTACAATGAGCAGTTCTTC.

In regard to this clone: A junction boundary mismatches the germline segment, possibly from a read error. The J gene is TRBJ2-2, the V gene TRBV4-1, with 8 bases lining up with TRBD2. The CDR3 spans 17 residues. The germline gives CDR1 MGHRA, CDR2 YSYEKL. The CDR3 spells CASCHVSGRRATGELFF. The CDR3 coding sequence is TGCGCCAGCTGCCACGTGAGCGGGAGACGTGCCACCGGGGAGCTGTTTTTT.

The chain is built from TRBV28 and TRBJ2-7; D might be TRBD1 (6 bases). V was shortened by 5 bases and J by 2 bases, with 16 bases between the two germline ends. The germline V gene has CDR1 MDHEN and CDR2 SYDVKM. The CDR3 runs 15 residues. The CDR3 loop reads CASSPTQGSPYEQYF. In nucleotides, the CDR3 is TGTGCCAGCAGTCCAACACAGGGATCGCCCTACGAGCAGTACTTC.

The CDR3 is CSGQTVMNTEAFF. CDR3 DNA: TGCAGCGGGCAGACAGTAATGAACACTGAAGCTTTCTTT. The chain joins TRBV29-1 to TRBJ1-1, with a possible D match to TRBD1 (5 bases). The V end lost 7 bases, the J end lost 0 bases, and 12 bases lay between the germline ends. The CDR3 runs to 13 residues. Germline CDR1 SQVTM, CDR2 ANQGSEA.

As for this clone: The junction and the germline gene differ at one end; a read error may be behind it. The chain recombines TRBV7-9 with TRBJ1-5, with 7 bases matching TRBD1. This CDR3 is built from 14 residues. Germline assignment: CDR1 SEHNR and CDR2 FQNEAQ (reference sequence). CDR3 in amino acids: CSSSYTGDNQPQHF. The CDR3 DNA sequence: TGTTCCAGCAGCTACACAGGGGACAATCAGCCCCAGCATTTT.

J is TRBJ2-5 and V is TRBV5-1; possibly TRBD1 for D (6 bases). The CDR3 runs 15 residues. Trimming stripped 3 bases from V and 4 bases from J, with 16 bases between. Germline loops: CDR1 SGHRS, CDR2 YFSETQ. The CDR3 region has the DNA TGCGCCAGCAGCTCAGGGGCCGCGAAGGTAGAGACCCAGTACTTC. It yields the protein CASSSGAAKVETQYF.

This clone showed up just a few times. The CDR3 DNA reads as TGTGCCAGCAGCTTGGTTTACAGGGGGAATGAGCAGTTCTTC. Amino acids: CASSLVYRGNEQFF. The chain couples TRBV5-6 to TRBJ2-1; 8 positions match TRBD1. The CDR3 spans 14 residues. Losses at the gene ends were 0 bases for V and 7 bases for J; bases not matched to a gene: 3. In germline, CDR1 is SGHDT, CDR2 YYEEEE.

Only a few counts were recorded for this clone. The chain couples TRBV28 to TRBJ1-4; TRBD1 matches 7 bases. Germline V lookup: CDR1 MDHEN, CDR2 SYDVKM. Losses at the gene ends were 5 bases for V and 3 bases for J; bases not matched to a gene: 6. The CDR3 is 15 amino acids. The CDR3 DNA sequence: TGTGCCAGCAGTGTACAGGGGTCCCCTAATGAAAAACTGTTTTTT. Its translation: CASSVQGSPNEKLFF.

This clone has a single count. V usage is TRBV28 and J usage is TRBJ1-2; a possible D gene is TRBD1 (5 bases). Germline loops: CDR1 MDHEN, CDR2 SYDVKM. This CDR3 comprises 15 residues. V lost 10 bases, J lost 8 bases, and 26 bases lay in between. The chain's CDR3 is CATLSFSTGDGGYTF. CDR3 bases: TGTGCCACCCTCTCCTTTTCCACGGGGGATGGGGGCTACACCTTC.